This note documents a single T cell receptor beta chain sequence. The sample is drawn from a study of blood T cell repertoires in COVID-19. On the study more broadly: Specimens from acute and convalescent COVID-19 originated in the United States, Italy and Spain. PBMCs, B-cell-depleted T cells, or T cells were the source of the cDNA or gDNA that made up the material.

In germline, CDR1 is SGHTS, CDR2 YDEGEE. V shed 4 bases and J 2 bases; nucleotides not matched to a gene: 4. The CDR3 has 15 residues. Per the authors' pipeline: Reference gene primers were amplified, and this amplification served to estimate nucleated cell counts. Profiled with immunoSEQ multiplex PCR; TCRdb holds only in-frame clones, not every one. The V and J calls and clone size were taken over from that table, and D and trimming were inferred from the DNA. The sample lists about 14,000 clones, 87% occurring once. The chain uses TRBV5-8 and TRBJ2-1; 9 bases are shared with TRBD2. This TCR came from a human donor in a cohort sampled during active COVID-19. The sample taken for sequencing was peripheral blood. CDR3 nucleotides: TGTGCCAGCAGCCCTAGCGGGATCGCCTACAATGAGCAGTTCTTC. This gives the protein CASSPSGIAYNEQFF.